The present TCR beta chain was sequenced within a study of PD-L1 blockade in urothelial cancer. Study in general: Analyses were performed on blood at 3 weeks after treatment start (the second dose) and at 6 weeks.

TCRdb keeps only in-frame clones here, not all; method: immunoSEQ multiplex PCR. Seen here are tens of thousands of clones, around 84% observed once, and the top ten hold more than 2%. The time point is: pretreatment peripheral blood. Locally advanced or metastatic urothelial carcinoma was present in patients. The CDR3 is made up of 15 amino acids. Trimming took 1 base from V and 2 from J, leaving 9 bases between them. The V gene's germline CDR1 is MGHRA and CDR2 YSYEKL. This material consisted of PBMCs, taken around atezolizumab (anti-PD-L1) treatment. The sequence came from a man between 60 and 75 years old with urothelial cancer. The chain recombines TRBV4-1 with TRBJ1-5; D remains unclear. Here the CDR3 reads CASSQGVTGNQPQHF. For the CDR3, the DNA is TGCGCCAGCAGCCAAGGTGTCACAGGCAATCAGCCCCAGCATTTT.